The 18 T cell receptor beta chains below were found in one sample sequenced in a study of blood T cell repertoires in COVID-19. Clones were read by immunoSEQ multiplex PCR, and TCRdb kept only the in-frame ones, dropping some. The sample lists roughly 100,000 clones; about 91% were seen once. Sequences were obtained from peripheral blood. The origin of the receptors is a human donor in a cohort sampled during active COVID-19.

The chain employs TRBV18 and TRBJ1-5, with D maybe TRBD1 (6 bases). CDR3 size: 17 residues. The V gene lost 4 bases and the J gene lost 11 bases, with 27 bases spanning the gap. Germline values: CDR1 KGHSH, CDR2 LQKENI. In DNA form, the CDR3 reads TGTGCCAGCTCACTCGGGACATCCCACCAGGAGGTCCGGACCCAGCATTTT. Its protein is CASSLGTSHQEVRTQHF.

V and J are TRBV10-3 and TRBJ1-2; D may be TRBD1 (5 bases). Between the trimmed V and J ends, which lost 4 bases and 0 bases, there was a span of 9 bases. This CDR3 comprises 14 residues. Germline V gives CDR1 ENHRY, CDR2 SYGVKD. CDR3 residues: CAISGDSSNYGYTF. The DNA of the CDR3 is TGTGCCATCAGTGGTGACAGCTCTAACTATGGCTACACCTTC.

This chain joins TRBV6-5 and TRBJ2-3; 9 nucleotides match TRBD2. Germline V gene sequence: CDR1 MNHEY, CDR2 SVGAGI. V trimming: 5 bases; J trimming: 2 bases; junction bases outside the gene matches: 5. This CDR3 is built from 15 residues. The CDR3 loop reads CASSRRLAATDTQYF. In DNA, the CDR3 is TGTGCCAGCAGTCGCCGACTAGCGGCCACAGATACGCAGTATTTT.

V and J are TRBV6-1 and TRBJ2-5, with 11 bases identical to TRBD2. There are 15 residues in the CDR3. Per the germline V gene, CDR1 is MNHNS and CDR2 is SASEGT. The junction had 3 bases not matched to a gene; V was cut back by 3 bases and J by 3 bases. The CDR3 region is CASSDLAGGKETQYF. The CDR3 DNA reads TGTGCCAGCAGTGATCTAGCGGGGGGCAAAGAGACCCAGTACTTC.

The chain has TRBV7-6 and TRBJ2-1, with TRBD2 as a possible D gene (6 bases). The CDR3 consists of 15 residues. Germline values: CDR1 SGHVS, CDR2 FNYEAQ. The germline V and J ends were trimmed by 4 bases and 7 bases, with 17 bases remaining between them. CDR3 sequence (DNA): TGTGCCAGCAGCTCAAGCGGCGGGACCGGGAATGAGCAGTTCTTC. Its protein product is CASSSSGGTGNEQFF.

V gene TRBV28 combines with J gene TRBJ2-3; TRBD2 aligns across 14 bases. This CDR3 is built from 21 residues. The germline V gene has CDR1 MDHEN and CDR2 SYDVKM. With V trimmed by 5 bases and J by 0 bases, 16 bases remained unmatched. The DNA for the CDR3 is TGTGCCAGCAGTGCAAGGGGACTAGCGGGAGTGAGGGTTTTTAGCACAGATACGCAGTATTTT. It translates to CASSARGLAGVRVFSTDTQYF.

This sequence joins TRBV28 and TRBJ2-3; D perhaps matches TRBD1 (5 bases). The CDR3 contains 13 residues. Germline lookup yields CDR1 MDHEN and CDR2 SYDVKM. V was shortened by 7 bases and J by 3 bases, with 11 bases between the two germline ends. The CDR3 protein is CASINRMTDTQYF. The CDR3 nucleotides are TGTGCCAGCATTAACAGGATGACAGATACGCAGTATTTT.

Written as DNA, the CDR3 is TGTGCCAGCAGCCGATCCGGGACTACGAACACCGGGGAGCTGTTTTTT. Residues: CASSRSGTTNTGELFF. The chain recombines TRBV3-1 (or the pseudogene TRBV3-2) with TRBJ2-2; 7 bases are a match to TRBD2. Germline V lookup: CDR1 LGHDT, CDR2 YNNKEL (reference sequence). This CDR3 has 16 amino acids. V was pared by 4 bases and J by 0 bases, with 5 bases of the junction left unmatched.

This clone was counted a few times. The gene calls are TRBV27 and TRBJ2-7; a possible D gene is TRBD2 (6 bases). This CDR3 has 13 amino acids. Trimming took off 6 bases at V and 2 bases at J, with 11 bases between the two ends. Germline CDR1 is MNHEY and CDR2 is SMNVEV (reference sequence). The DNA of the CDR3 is TGTGCCAGCAGAGGGAGCGGGCCCTACGAGCAGTACTTC. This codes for CASRGSGPYEQYF.

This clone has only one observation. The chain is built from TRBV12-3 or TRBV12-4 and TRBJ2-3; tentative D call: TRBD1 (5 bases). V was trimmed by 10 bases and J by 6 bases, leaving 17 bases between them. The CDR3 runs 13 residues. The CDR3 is CATSQGSQDTQYF. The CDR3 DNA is TGTGCCACCTCCCAGGGCTCCCAGGATACGCAGTATTTT.

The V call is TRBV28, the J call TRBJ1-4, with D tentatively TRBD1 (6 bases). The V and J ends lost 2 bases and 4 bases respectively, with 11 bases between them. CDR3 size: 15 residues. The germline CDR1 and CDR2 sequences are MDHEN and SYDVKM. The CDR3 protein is CASSLGDIFNEKLFF. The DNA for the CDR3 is TGTGCCAGCAGTTTAGGGGACATTTTTAATGAAAAACTGTTTTTT.

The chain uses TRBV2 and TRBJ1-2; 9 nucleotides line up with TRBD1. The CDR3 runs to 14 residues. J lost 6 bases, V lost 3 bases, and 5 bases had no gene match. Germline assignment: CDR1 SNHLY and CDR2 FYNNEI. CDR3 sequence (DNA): TGTGCCAGCAGTGAGGGACAGGGCAGCCATGGCTACACCTTC. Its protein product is CASSEGQGSHGYTF.

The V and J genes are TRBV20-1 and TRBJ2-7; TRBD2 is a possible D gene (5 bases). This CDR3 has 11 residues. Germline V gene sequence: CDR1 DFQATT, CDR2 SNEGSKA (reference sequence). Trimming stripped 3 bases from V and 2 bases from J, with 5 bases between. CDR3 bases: TGCAGTGCTAGCGGGACCTACGAGCAGTACTTC. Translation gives CSASGTYEQYF.

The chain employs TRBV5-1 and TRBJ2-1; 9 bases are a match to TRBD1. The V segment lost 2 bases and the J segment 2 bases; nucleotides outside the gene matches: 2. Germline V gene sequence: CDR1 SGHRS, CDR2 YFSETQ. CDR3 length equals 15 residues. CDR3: CASSLGQGPYNEQFF. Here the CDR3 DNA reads TGCGCCAGCAGCTTAGGACAGGGGCCCTACAATGAGCAGTTCTTC. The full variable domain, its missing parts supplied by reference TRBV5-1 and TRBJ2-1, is KAGVTQTPRYLIKTRGQQVTLSCSPISGHRSVSWYQQTPGQGLQFLFEYFSETQRNKGNFPGRFSGRQFSNSRSEMNVSTLELGDSALYLCASSLGQGPYNEQFFGPGTRLTVL.

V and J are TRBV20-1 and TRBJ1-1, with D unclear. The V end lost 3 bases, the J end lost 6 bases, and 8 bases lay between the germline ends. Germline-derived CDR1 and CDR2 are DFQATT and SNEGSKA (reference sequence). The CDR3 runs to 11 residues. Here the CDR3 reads CSASYLAEAFF. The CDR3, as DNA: TGCAGTGCTAGTTACTTGGCTGAAGCTTTCTTT.

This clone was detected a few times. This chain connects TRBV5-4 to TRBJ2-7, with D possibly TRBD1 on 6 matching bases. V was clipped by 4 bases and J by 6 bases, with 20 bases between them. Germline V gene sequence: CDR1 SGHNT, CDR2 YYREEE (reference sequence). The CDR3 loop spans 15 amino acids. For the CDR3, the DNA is TGTGCCAGCAGCCAGGGGCTAGCTTGGGCGGGCGAGCAGTACTTC. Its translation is CASSQGLAWAGEQYF. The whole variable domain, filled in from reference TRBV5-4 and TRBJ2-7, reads ETGVTQSPTHLIKTRGQQVTLRCSSQSGHNTVSWYQQALGQGPQFIFQYYREEENGRGNFPPRFSGLQFPNYSSELNVNALELDDSALYLCASSQGLAWAGEQYFGPGTRLTVT.

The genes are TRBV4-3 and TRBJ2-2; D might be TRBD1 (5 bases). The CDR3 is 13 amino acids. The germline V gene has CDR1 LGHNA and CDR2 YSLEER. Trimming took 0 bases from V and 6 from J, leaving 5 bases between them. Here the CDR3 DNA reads TGCGCCAGCAGCCAAGACAGGGCCGGGGAGCTGTTTTTT. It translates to CASSQDRAGELFF.

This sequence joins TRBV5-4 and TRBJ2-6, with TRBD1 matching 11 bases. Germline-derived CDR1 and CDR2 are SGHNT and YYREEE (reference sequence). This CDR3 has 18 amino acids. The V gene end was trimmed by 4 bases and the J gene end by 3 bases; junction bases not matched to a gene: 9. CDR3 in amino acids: CASSTGQGGLGGANVLTF. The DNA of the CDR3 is TGTGCCAGCAGCACGGGACAGGGGGGTTTAGGTGGGGCCAACGTCCTGACTTTC.